Sequencing of this T cell receptor beta chain was carried out in a study of CD4 T cells in relation to SARS-CoV-2 and coronaviruses. Looking at the study overall: Negative control cultures got HIV-1 Nef peptides or no peptide.

CD4+ T cells from unexposed donors were obtained before the COVID-19 pandemic (2011-2018). After ten to eleven days of culture, CD4+ T cells were isolated. To note about this clone: Its antigen is as yet unknown.

TCRdb keeps only in-frame clones here, not all; method: immunoSEQ multiplex PCR. The sample lists 32,000 or so clones, about three quarters occurring once. Study-wide findings and caveats: Each donor contributed either pre-pandemic or post-infection samples, not both.

V gave up 4 bases and J gave up 6 bases; unmatched junction bases: 6. The CDR3 contains 14 residues. Germline V gene lookup returns CDR1 LGHNA and CDR2 YSLEER. The TCR comes from a human donor in good health. The chain is built from TRBV4-3 and TRBJ2-7; 10 bases are shared with TRBD1. Specimen: CD4+ T cells from PBMCs, cultured in vitro. The CDR3 protein is CASSPTGGRGEQYF. The CDR3, as DNA: TGCGCCAGCAGCCCGACAGGGGGCCGGGGCGAGCAGTACTTC.